Below are 14 T cell receptor beta chains sequenced from a single sample in a study of identical twins. TCRdb re-called the 5' RACE reads with MiXCR, one entry per CDR3 protein. The data show 300,000 to 350,000 distinct CDR3 sequences, roughly an eighth seen once. The data were also submitted as part of a second study, on yellow fever vaccine responses in identical twins.

The sequencing sample was made of CD8+ T cells sorted from blood. These TCRs come from a woman aged 18-35 years in good health.

In this sample, this clonotype turned up a few times. The chain recombines TRBV11-2 with TRBJ2-2; D might be TRBD1 (6 bases). The CDR3 has 17 amino acids. The germline V and J ends were trimmed by 5 bases and 5 bases, with 21 bases remaining between them. Germline loops: CDR1 SGHAT, CDR2 FQNNGV. For the CDR3, the DNA is TGTGCCAGCAGCCCCTGGGGGCAGGAATACTCTACCGGGGAGCTGTTTTTT. This codes for CASSPWGQEYSTGELFF.

This clonotype has just a few counts. J is TRBJ2-3 and V is TRBV7-8, with 7 positions matching TRBD2. Germline CDR1 is SGHVS and CDR2 is FQNEAQ. This CDR3 comprises 15 residues. The ends lost 1 base at V and 1 base at J; junction bases unmatched: 2. Here the CDR3 reads CASSLGDYRTDTQYF. The CDR3, as DNA: TGTGCCAGCAGCTTAGGGGACTACCGCACAGATACGCAGTATTTT.

The chain combines TRBV12-3 or TRBV12-4 with TRBJ2-7, with 12 positions matching TRBD2. This CDR3 region has 15 residues. Unmatched junction bases numbered 6, after V lost 6 bases and J lost 3 bases. The CDR3 is CASSPGLAGLYEQYV. The CDR3 region has the DNA TGTGCCAGCAGCCCAGGACTAGCGGGACTCTACGAGCAGTACGTC.

In this sample, this clonotype turned up a few times. CDR3 nucleotide sequence: TGTGCCACCAGCAGACTCCGATGGGGCGGACAGGCCCCCCAAGAGACCCAGTACTTC. Translation gives CATSRLRWGGQAPQETQYF. This chain connects TRBV15 to TRBJ2-5, with TRBD1 identical over 7 bases. Trimming removed 2 bases from V and 1 base from J; junction bases left unmatched: 16. The CDR3 is made up of 19 amino acids. CDR1 LNHNV and CDR2 YYDKDF come from the germline V gene (reference sequence).

This clonotype was picked up a small number of times. J is TRBJ2-5 and V is TRBV24-1; D ambiguous. Germline V gene data show CDR1 as KGHDR and CDR2 as SFDVKD. CDR3 length equals 12 residues. Trimming left V 4 bases short and J 5 bases short, with 7 bases between. This CDR3 reads CATSEEGETQYF. The DNA of the CDR3 is TGTGCCACCAGTGAAGAAGGGGAGACCCAGTACTTC.

The CDR3 loop reads CASSGIADNTPYEQYF. As DNA, the CDR3 is TGTGCCAGCAGCGGAATAGCGGACAACACCCCTTACGAGCAGTACTTC. The chain has TRBV9 and TRBJ2-7; weak D call: TRBD2 (6 bases). Per the germline V gene, CDR1 is SGDLS and CDR2 is YYNGEE. The CDR3 length is 16 residues. The germline V and J ends were trimmed by 3 bases and 4 bases, with 20 bases remaining between them.

This clonotype came up a few times. The CDR3 DNA reads as TGTGCCAGCAGTACGGGAGTTTCTGAAGCTTTCTTT. This sequence encodes CASSTGVSEAFF. This rearrangement joins TRBV12-3 or TRBV12-4 to TRBJ1-1; D remains ambiguous. This CDR3 contains 12 residues. Trimming cost V 5 bases and J 6 bases, with 10 bases left between them.

This clonotype has ten or more counts. The V and J genes are TRBV27 and TRBJ2-1, with 12 nucleotides matching TRBD2. After removal of 7 bases from V and 9 bases from J, the junction contained 10 bases not matched to a gene. Germline V CDR1 and CDR2: MNHEY, SMNVEV (reference sequence). The CDR3 loop spans 15 amino acids. The CDR3 region has the DNA TGTGCCAGCACCGGACTAGCGGGATCGGGTAGTGAGCAGTTCTTC. Amino acid sequence: CASTGLAGSGSEQFF.

The table lists this clonotype with a few counts. The chain is built from TRBV6-5 and TRBJ2-1; 13 nucleotides match TRBD2. The CDR3 length is 17 residues. Germline loops: CDR1 MNHEY, CDR2 SVGAGI. The J segment lost 4 bases and the V segment lost 2 bases, leaving 5 bases of the junction unmatched. The CDR3 region is CASSYGTSGVIYNEQFF. Here the CDR3 DNA reads TGTGCCAGCAGTTACGGGACTAGCGGGGTGATTTACAATGAGCAGTTCTTC.

This clonotype showed up just a few times. CDR3 loop: CASSLQGFQGNEQFF. The CDR3 bases are TGTGCCAGCAGTCTACAGGGTTTTCAGGGTAATGAGCAGTTCTTC. The genes are TRBV6-2 or TRBV6-3 and TRBJ2-1; D possibly corresponds to TRBD1 (6 bases). The CDR3 runs 15 residues. Trimming left V 5 bases short and J 7 bases short, with 18 bases between. Germline CDR1 MNHEY, CDR2 SVGEGT.

J is TRBJ1-6 and V is TRBV3-1, with D possibly being TRBD1 (5 bases). Trimming removed 3 bases at V and 6 bases at J, with 9 bases between. Germline-derived CDR1 and CDR2 are LGHDT and YNNKEL (reference sequence). There are 14 residues in the CDR3. The CDR3 loop is CASSQGGGNSPLHF. CDR3 DNA: TGTGCCAGCAGCCAGGGGGGAGGTAATTCACCCCTCCACTTT.

The chain couples TRBV13 to TRBJ2-3; no clear D gene. CDR1 is PRHDT and CDR2 is FYEKMQ in the germline V gene (reference sequence). The CDR3 has 8 amino acids. With 5 bases removed from V and 12 bases from J, the gap between germline ends came to 3 bases. The CDR3 region has the DNA TGTGCCAGCAGCCCCCAGTATTTT. Protein sequence: CASSPQYF. Drawing the rest from reference TRBV13 and TRBJ2-3, the complete variable domain is AAGVIQSPRHLIKEKRETATLKCYPIPRHDTVYWYQQGPGQDPQFLISFYEKMQSDKGSIPDRFSAQQFSDYHSELNMSSLELGDSALYFCASSPQYFGPGTRLTVL.

This clonotype appeared many times. The CDR3 loop reads CASSEGYNEQFF. The CDR3 bases are TGTGCCAGCAGTGAGGGTTACAATGAGCAGTTCTTC. This chain joins TRBV11-2 and TRBJ2-1; possibly TRBD2 for D (5 bases). The CDR3 consists of 12 residues. V was pared by 6 bases and J by 4 bases, with 7 bases between. The germline gives CDR1 SGHAT, CDR2 FQNNGV. Complete variable domain (other parts from reference TRBV11-2 and TRBJ2-1): EAGVAQSPRYKIIEKRQSVAFWCNPISGHATLYWYQQILGQGPKLLIQFQNNGVVDDSQLPKDRFSAERLKGVDSTLKIQPAKLEDSAVYLCASSEGYNEQFFGPGTRLTVL.

In this sample, this clonotype turned up a few times. CDR3 sequence (DNA): TGTGCCAGCAGCTTAGGGGCAGGGTTGATGTACAATGAGCAGTTCTTC. This codes for CASSLGAGLMYNEQFF. V gene TRBV7-8 combines with J gene TRBJ2-1, with D maybe TRBD1 (5 bases). Germline CDR1 SGHVS, CDR2 FQNEAQ. V lost 1 base and J 4 bases, leaving 14 bases between the germline ends. The CDR3 runs 16 residues.